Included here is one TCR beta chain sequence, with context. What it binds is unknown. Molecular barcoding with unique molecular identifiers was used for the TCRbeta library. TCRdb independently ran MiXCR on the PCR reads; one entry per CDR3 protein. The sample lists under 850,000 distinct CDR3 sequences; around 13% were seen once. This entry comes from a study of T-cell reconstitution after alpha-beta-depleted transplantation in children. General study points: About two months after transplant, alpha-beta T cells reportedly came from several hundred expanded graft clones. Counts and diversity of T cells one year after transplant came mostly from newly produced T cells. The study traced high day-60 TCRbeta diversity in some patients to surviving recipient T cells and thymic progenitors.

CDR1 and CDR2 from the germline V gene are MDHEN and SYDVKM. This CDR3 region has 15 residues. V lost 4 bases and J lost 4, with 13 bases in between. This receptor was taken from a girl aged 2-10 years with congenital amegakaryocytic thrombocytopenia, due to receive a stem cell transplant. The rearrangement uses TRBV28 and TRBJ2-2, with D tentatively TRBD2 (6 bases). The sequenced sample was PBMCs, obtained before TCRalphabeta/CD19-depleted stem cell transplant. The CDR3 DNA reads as TGTGCCAGCAGTTCGCCGGGACTCACCACCGGGGAGCTGTTTTTT. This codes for CASSSPGLTTGELFF.